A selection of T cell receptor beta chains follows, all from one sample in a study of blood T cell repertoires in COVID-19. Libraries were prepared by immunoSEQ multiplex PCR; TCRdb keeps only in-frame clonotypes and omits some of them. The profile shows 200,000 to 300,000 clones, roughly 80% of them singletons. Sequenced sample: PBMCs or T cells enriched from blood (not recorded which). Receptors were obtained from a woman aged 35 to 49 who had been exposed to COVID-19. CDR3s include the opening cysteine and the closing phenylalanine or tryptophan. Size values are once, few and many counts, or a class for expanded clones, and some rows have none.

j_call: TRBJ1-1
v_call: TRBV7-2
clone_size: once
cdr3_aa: CASSLWIGQGGNTEAFF

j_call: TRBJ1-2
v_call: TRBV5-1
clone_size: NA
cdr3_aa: CASSLGDRVDGYTF

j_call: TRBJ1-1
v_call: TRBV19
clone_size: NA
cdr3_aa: CASSIGPTHTEAFF

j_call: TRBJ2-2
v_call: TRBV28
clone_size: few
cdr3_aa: CASSLPGVNTGELFF

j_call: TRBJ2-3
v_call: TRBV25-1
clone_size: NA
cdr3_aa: CASSGYTDTQYF

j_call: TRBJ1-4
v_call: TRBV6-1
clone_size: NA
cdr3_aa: CASSEPGSATNEKLFF

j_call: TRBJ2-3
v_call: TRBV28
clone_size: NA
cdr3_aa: CASSLEDTQYF

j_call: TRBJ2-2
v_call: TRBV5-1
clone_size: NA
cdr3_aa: CASSSLAGNTGELFF

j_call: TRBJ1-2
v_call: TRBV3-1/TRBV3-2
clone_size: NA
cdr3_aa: CASTEGGGTYGYTF

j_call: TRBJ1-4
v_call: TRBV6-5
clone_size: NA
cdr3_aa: CATARGAGEKLFF

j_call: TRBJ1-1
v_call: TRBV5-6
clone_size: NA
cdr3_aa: CASSLFQGVNTEAFF